This T cell receptor (beta chain) was found in a study of OX40 agonist ivuxolimab in advanced cancers. This CDR3 comprises 16 residues. Trimming removed 3 bases at V and 0 bases at J, with 13 bases between. Looked up from germline, CDR1 is SGHRS and CDR2 is YFSETQ. Only in-frame clones appear in the TCRdb table, and some are missing; sequencing was by immunoSEQ multiplex PCR. The sample has about 110,000 clones; 90% are singletons. The chain employs TRBV5-1 and TRBJ2-1; D perhaps matches TRBD1 (6 bases). Source: CD4+ or CD8+ T cells sorted from blood, taken in a trial of the OX40 agonist ivuxolimab. This receptor was taken from an adult with an advanced solid tumor such as melanoma, head and neck, liver or kidney cancer. The chain's CDR3 is CASSYRAPSSYNEQFF. The CDR3 nucleotides are TGCGCCAGCAGCTACAGGGCCCCAAGCTCCTACAATGAGCAGTTCTTC.